Listed below are T cell receptor beta chains from one sample, sequenced in a study of T cells after yellow fever vaccination. One entry per CDR3 protein, called by TCRdb with MiXCR from the 5' RACE reads. The table shows a few hundred thousand distinct CDR3 sequences, with less than 20% occurring only once. Sequencing was performed on PBMCs, taken 15 days after the yellow fever booster vaccination. These receptors originate from a man under 40 who received the YFV17D yellow fever vaccine. CDR3s include the opening cysteine and the closing phenylalanine or tryptophan. A D gene is named only where the DNA matches it firmly. Rows may omit the clone size; those that give it use once, few, many or a size class.

abundance: few; j_gene: TRBJ2-5; d_gene: .; v_gene: TRBV9; CDR3aa: CASSVDHREETQYF; CDR3nt: TGTGCCAGCAGCGTAGATCACAGGGAAGAGACCCAGTACTTC
abundance: .; j_gene: TRBJ2-7; d_gene: .; v_gene: TRBV7-9; CDR3aa: CASSPDGVYEQYF; CDR3nt: TGTGCCAGCAGCCCCGACGGGGTCTACGAGCAGTACTTC
abundance: few; j_gene: TRBJ1-4; d_gene: TRBD1; v_gene: TRBV27; CDR3aa: CASKGRQGAVGYEKLFF; CDR3nt: TGTGCCAGCAAAGGGAGACAGGGGGCTGTTGGTTATGAAAAACTGTTTTTT
abundance: few; j_gene: TRBJ2-1; d_gene: TRBD2; v_gene: TRBV20-1; CDR3aa: CSAGQPWTSGRSQFF; CDR3nt: TGCAGTGCCGGACAGCCCTGGACTAGCGGGAGGTCACAGTTCTTC
abundance: .; j_gene: TRBJ2-1; d_gene: .; v_gene: TRBV15; CDR3aa: CATSLGSLWAEQFF; CDR3nt: TGTGCCACCAGCCTCGGCAGTCTCTGGGCTGAGCAGTTCTTC
abundance: .; j_gene: TRBJ2-7; d_gene: .; v_gene: TRBV11-2; CDR3aa: CASSLVYMTGKAYEQYF; CDR3nt: TGTGCCAGCAGCTTAGTATATATGACAGGAAAAGCCTACGAGCAGTACTTC
abundance: few; j_gene: TRBJ2-4; d_gene: .; v_gene: TRBV28; CDR3aa: CASRGGSAKNIQYF; CDR3nt: TGTGCCAGCAGGGGTGGTAGCGCCAAAAACATTCAGTACTTC
abundance: .; j_gene: TRBJ2-1; d_gene: TRBD2; v_gene: TRBV20-1; CDR3aa: CSATEWGLAGNEQFF; CDR3nt: TGCAGTGCTACAGAATGGGGACTAGCGGGCAATGAGCAGTTCTTC
abundance: few; j_gene: TRBJ2-3; d_gene: TRBD2; v_gene: TRBV25-1; CDR3aa: CASSVAGGSSTDTQYF; CDR3nt: TGTGCCAGCAGTGTAGCGGGAGGATCTAGCACAGATACGCAGTATTTT
abundance: many; j_gene: TRBJ2-5; d_gene: .; v_gene: TRBV12-3/TRBV12-4; CDR3aa: CASSLGGARGTQYF; CDR3nt: TGTGCCAGCAGTTTGGGGGGGGCCAGGGGGACCCAGTACTTC
abundance: .; j_gene: TRBJ2-1; d_gene: TRBD2; v_gene: TRBV9; CDR3aa: CASSTSGREQFF; CDR3nt: TGTGCCAGCAGCACCAGCGGGAGAGAGCAGTTCTTC